A selection of T cell receptor beta chains follows, all from one sample in a study of shared clonotypes between healthy human individuals. Libraries were prepared by immunoSEQ multiplex PCR; TCRdb keeps only in-frame clonotypes and omits some of them. The table shows 550,000 to 750,000 clones, with just under 97% occurring only once. The source material was naive CD8+ T cells sorted from blood. These receptors came from a woman aged 30 to 39 in good health. The CDR3 runs from the conserved cysteine through the conserved F or W. Fields, in order: J gene, V gene, D gene, clone size, CDR3 protein, CDR3 DNA. D genes are given only for firm matches. Clone size is shown for a subset of rows, as once, few, many or a class of expanded clone.

TRBJ2-1	TRBV19	.	.	CASSIGGNEQFF	TGTGCCAGTAGTATTGGGGGCAATGAGCAGTTCTTC
TRBJ2-1	TRBV6-6	.	.	CASSPTETGSYNEQFF	TGTGCCAGCAGCCCGACTGAAACAGGCTCCTACAATGAGCAGTTCTTC
TRBJ1-2	TRBV9	.	once	CASSGGDEGGYGYTF	TGTGCCAGCAGCGGAGGGGACGAGGGTGGTTATGGCTACACCTTC
TRBJ2-1	TRBV19	TRBD2	.	CASSQRPSGIDNEQFF	TGTGCCAGTAGCCAACGGCCTAGCGGGATCGACAATGAGCAGTTCTTC
TRBJ2-2	TRBV11-3	.	.	CASSLGPNTGELFF	TGTGCCAGCAGCTTAGGTCCGAACACCGGGGAGCTGTTTTTT
TRBJ2-7	TRBV6-5	TRBD2	.	CASGIRASGTYEQYF	TGTGCCAGCGGAATAAGGGCTAGCGGGACTTACGAGCAGTACTTC
TRBJ2-3	TRBV29-1	.	.	CSVDKELKDTQYF	TGCAGCGTTGATAAGGAGCTCAAAGATACGCAGTATTTT
TRBJ1-5	TRBV27	.	.	CASTSRKGTQPQHF	TGTGCCAGCACCTCTCGGAAAGGGACTCAGCCCCAGCATTTT
TRBJ2-7	TRBV5-4	.	.	CASSLLDSQSYEQYF	TGTGCCAGCAGCTTGTTGGACTCCCAATCCTACGAGCAGTACTTC
TRBJ2-7	TRBV27	.	.	CASSSWVEHSPGYEQYF	TGTGCCAGCAGTTCCTGGGTCGAACACTCCCCAGGCTACGAGCAGTACTTC
TRBJ2-7	TRBV7-9	.	once	CASPSHRSAFYSVIYEQYF	TGTGCCAGCCCCTCACACCGATCGGCATTCTACTCAGTTATCTACGAGCAGTACTTC
TRBJ2-1	TRBV14	.	.	CASSQDLASYNEQFF	TGTGCCAGCAGCCAAGATCTGGCCTCCTACAATGAGCAGTTCTTC
TRBJ1-5	TRBV4-1	TRBD1	once	CASSQETGVSNQPQHF	TGCGCCAGCAGCCAGGAGACAGGGGTAAGCAATCAGCCCCAGCATTTT
TRBJ2-1	TRBV14	TRBD2	.	CATHKLAATYNEQFF	TGTGCCACCCATAAACTAGCGGCCACCTACAATGAGCAGTTCTTC
TRBJ2-7	TRBV14	TRBD2	.	CASSSLAAYEQYF	TGTGCCAGCAGCTCACTAGCGGCCTACGAGCAGTACTTC
TRBJ2-4	TRBV5-8	.	.	CASSSDLPLAKNIQYF	TGTGCCAGCAGCTCCGACCTACCCCTAGCCAAAAACATTCAGTACTTC
TRBJ2-7	TRBV6-5	.	once	CASSYSGSGLYEQYF	TGTGCCAGCAGTTACTCGGGTAGCGGACTCTACGAGCAGTACTTC
TRBJ2-1	TRBV2	.	.	CASTYNEQFF	TGTGCCAGTACCTACAATGAGCAGTTCTTC
TRBJ2-7	TRBV19	TRBD2	.	CASSAGAINYEQYF	TGTGCCAGTAGTGCGGGAGCAATTAACTACGAGCAGTACTTC
TRBJ2-3	TRBV6-1	.	.	CASSEWADDTDTQYF	TGTGCCAGCAGTGAGTGGGCGGACGACACAGATACGCAGTATTTT
TRBJ2-3	TRBV28	TRBD2	.	CASSFRAGGDTQYF	TGTGCCAGCAGTTTTAGGGCGGGGGGTGATACGCAGTATTTT
TRBJ2-3	TRBV19	TRBD2	.	CASSIGVGGGDTDTQYF	TGTGCCAGTAGTATTGGAGTAGGCGGGGGGGACACAGATACGCAGTATTTT
TRBJ2-1	TRBV6-5	.	.	CASSSQPPPVNEQFF	TGTGCCAGCAGCTCACAACCGCCCCCTGTCAATGAGCAGTTCTTC
TRBJ1-1	TRBV14	TRBD1	.	CASSPTTGGEAFF	TGTGCCAGCAGCCCTACCACAGGGGGCGAAGCTTTCTTT
TRBJ2-1	TRBV5-6	.	once	CASSFGSYNEQFF	TGTGCCAGCAGCTTCGGCTCCTACAATGAGCAGTTCTTC
TRBJ1-4	TRBV28	.	.	CASSGTGEEEKLFF	TGTGCCAGCAGTGGGACTGGGGAGGAGGAAAAACTGTTTTTT
TRBJ2-5	TRBV27	.	.	CASVEPRGTQYF	TGTGCCAGCGTCGAGCCACGGGGAACCCAGTACTTC
TRBJ2-1	TRBV28	TRBD1	.	CASRTGDRDNEQFF	TGTGCCAGCAGGACCGGGGACAGGGACAATGAGCAGTTCTTC